These 25 T cell receptor beta chains share one sample of origin, sequenced in a study of post-analysis software for immune sequencing data. No antigen has been identified for these receptors. Study-level findings and limits: Higher frequency in patients than in controls was seen for five TRBV segments, with TRBV5-6, TRBV5-1 and TRBV20-1 among them.

Incorporated into the TCR beta cDNA libraries were unique molecular identifiers, which served to reduce PCR and sequencing biases. Each CDR3 protein is one row after TCRdb ran MiXCR on the PCR reads. The top ten hold roughly 4.8% of the sample, which has over 250,000 distinct CDR3 sequences, 30% to 45% seen once. Sample: blood. Receptors were obtained from a girl under 18 with multiple sclerosis.

This clonotype was seen only a few times. A read error may be the cause here, since a much bigger clone is one base away. J is TRBJ2-7 and V is TRBV12-3 or TRBV12-4, with D perhaps TRBD1 (6 bases). This CDR3 is built from 13 residues. V lost 6 bases and J lost 12, with 21 bases in between. Here the CDR3 reads CASRPGDEETRYF. DNA of the CDR3: TGTGCCAGCAGGCCAGGGGATGAAGAGACCCGGTACTTC.

Only a few counts were recorded for this clonotype. The rearrangement links TRBV13 to TRBJ2-7; no definite D call. In germline, CDR1 is PRHDT, CDR2 FYEKMQ (reference sequence). This CDR3 comprises 11 residues. Deletions cut 2 bases from V and 12 bases from J, with 11 bases between. As DNA, the CDR3 is TGTGCCAGCAGCTTATCCTCCCCGGCGTACTTC. The encoded protein is CASSLSSPAYF.

This clonotype was found once. The CDR3 here is CASSTRTGHGYTF. Written as DNA, the CDR3 is TGTGCCAGCAGCACCCGGACAGGGCACGGCTACACCTTC. This chain connects TRBV7-9 to TRBJ1-2; 8 bases fit TRBD1. With V trimmed by 5 bases and J by 8 bases, 7 bases remained unmatched. This CDR3 has 13 residues. Germline CDR1 is SEHNR and CDR2 is FQNEAQ (reference sequence). The whole variable domain, remainder taken from reference TRBV7-9 and TRBJ1-2, is DTGVSQNPRHKITKRGQNVTFRCDPISEHNRLYWYRQTLGQGPEFLTYFQNEAQLEKSRLLSDRFSAERPKGSFSTLEIQRTEQGDSAMYLCASSTRTGHGYTFGSGTRLTVV.

This clonotype was recorded at least ten times. V and J are TRBV9 and TRBJ2-1; TRBD2 is a possible D gene (5 bases). There are 15 residues in the CDR3. The ends were cut back, 0 bases at V and 7 bases at J, with 14 bases in the middle. Germline loops: CDR1 SGDLS, CDR2 YYNGEE. The CDR3 sequence: CASSVGDSVPNEQFF. The CDR3 nucleotides read TGTGCCAGCAGCGTAGGGGATAGCGTCCCGAATGAGCAGTTCTTC.

The sample holds many counts of this clonotype. This chain uses TRBV7-3 with TRBJ2-6; D gene unclear. V lost 5 bases, J lost 0 bases, and 5 bases lay in between. Germline V gene data show CDR1 as SGHTA and CDR2 as FQGTGA. The CDR3 covers 14 residues. This CDR3 is CASSRASGANVLTF. The CDR3 nucleotides read TGTGCCAGCAGCCGCGCCTCTGGGGCCAACGTCCTGACTTTC.

The J gene is TRBJ1-1, the V gene TRBV6-5; D might be TRBD1 (5 bases). Germline CDR1 MNHEY, CDR2 SVGAGI. The CDR3 length is 15 residues. The V and J ends lost 6 bases and 0 bases respectively, with 14 bases between them. The CDR3 region is CASSRDGVMNTEAFF. The CDR3 DNA reads as TGTGCCAGCAGCCGGGACGGTGTAATGAACACTGAAGCTTTCTTT.

This clonotype was counted ten times or more. This rearrangement joins TRBV20-1 to TRBJ2-1; a weak D match, TRBD2 (6 bases). The CDR3 is made up of 15 amino acids. Trimming left V 3 bases short and J 2 bases short, with 14 bases between. In germline, CDR1 is DFQATT, CDR2 SNEGSKA (reference sequence). The CDR3 is CSARNYGGPYNEQFF. In DNA, the CDR3 is TGCAGTGCTAGGAATTACGGGGGTCCCTACAATGAGCAGTTCTTC.

Ten or more counts support this clonotype. The chain recombines TRBV3-1 with TRBJ2-1, with 7 nucleotides matching TRBD1. Germline V CDR1 and CDR2: LGHDT, YNNKEL (reference sequence). V lost 1 base to trimming and J lost 7 bases; unmatched junction nucleotides: 4. CDR3 length: 14 amino acids. CDR3 coding DNA: TGTGCCAGCAGCCAAGGCAGGGGGATGAATGAGCAGTTCTTC. It specifies CASSQGRGMNEQFF.

In regard to this clonotype: A read error may be the cause here, since a much bigger clone is one base away. This rearrangement joins TRBV2 to TRBJ2-5; 14 positions match TRBD2. Germline assignment: CDR1 SNHLY and CDR2 FYNNEI. The V gene end was trimmed by 7 bases and the J gene end by 6 bases; junction bases not matched to a gene: 10. The CDR3 has 16 residues. As DNA, the CDR3 is TGTGCCAGCAATGGACTAGCGGGAGGTCCAAGGCAGACCCAGTACTTC. Encoded protein: CASNGLAGGPRQTQYF.

The sample holds many counts of this clonotype. The chain recombines TRBV15 with TRBJ2-1; D unresolved. V lost 5 bases and J 6 bases, leaving 11 bases between the germline ends. CDR3 size: 13 residues. CDR1 and CDR2 (germline): LNHNV, YYDKDF (reference sequence). The CDR3 DNA is TGTGCCACCAGCCGCACATTGGGCAATGAGCAGTTCTTC. This gives the protein CATSRTLGNEQFF.

Many counts were recorded for this clonotype. The chain is built from TRBV5-1 and TRBJ2-1; the D is unclear. Germline-derived CDR1 and CDR2 are SGHRS and YFSETQ. This CDR3 is 15 amino acids long. V was cut by 2 bases and J by 0 bases, with 9 bases left in between. This CDR3 is CASSFKLSSYNEQFF. CDR3 in DNA: TGCGCCAGCAGCTTTAAACTAAGCTCCTACAATGAGCAGTTCTTC.

The chain recombines TRBV3-1 with TRBJ1-4, with D unclear. Germline CDR1 is LGHDT and CDR2 is YNNKEL (reference sequence). The CDR3 has 15 amino acids. V was pared by 4 bases and J by 8 bases, with 17 bases between. The CDR3 is CASSPRGYAGEKLFF. CDR3 DNA sequence: TGTGCCAGCAGCCCCCGGGGTTATGCGGGGGAAAAACTGTTTTTT.

This clonotype appeared many times. This rearrangement joins TRBV20-1 to TRBJ1-4, with D maybe TRBD1 (5 bases). The CDR3 is made up of 14 amino acids. From germline, CDR1 is DFQATT and CDR2 SNEGSKA (reference sequence). Trimming left V 2 bases short and J 3 bases short, with 10 bases between. The CDR3 DNA reads as TGCAGTGCTAGAAAGGGGACCGCTAATGAAAAACTGTTTTTT. This translates into CSARKGTANEKLFF.

The chain employs TRBV20-1 and TRBJ2-7; TRBD1 agrees at 7 bases. After removal of 6 bases from V and 0 bases from J, the junction contained 11 bases not matched to a gene. CDR1 and CDR2 from the germline V gene are DFQATT and SNEGSKA (reference sequence). This CDR3 is built from 15 residues. This CDR3 reads CSAPDTGAYSYEQYF. The CDR3 DNA follows: TGCAGTGCGCCAGATACAGGGGCCTACTCCTACGAGCAGTACTTC.

The J gene is TRBJ2-5, the V gene TRBV6-6; tentative D call: TRBD1 (5 bases). TRBJ2-7 explains the end of the DNA better; the J call may be wrong. Germline assignment: CDR1 MNHNY and CDR2 SVGAGI (reference sequence). The CDR3 totals 14 residues. The CDR3 sequence is CASSYYGASYEQYF. The CDR3 DNA reads TGTGCCAGCAGTTACTATGGGGCAAGCTACGAGCAGTACTTC.

This chain connects TRBV19 to TRBJ1-5, with TRBD1 identical over 9 bases. This CDR3 has 15 amino acids. The J segment lost 7 bases and the V segment lost 5 bases, leaving 9 bases of the junction unmatched. Germline V lookup: CDR1 LNHDA, CDR2 SQIVND (reference sequence). DNA for the CDR3: TGTGCCAGTAGTTTGGGACAGGGTTTTCTCCAGCCCCAGCATTTT. This translates into CASSLGQGFLQPQHF.

Worth noting for this clonotype: Mismatch with germline at one junction end may stem from a read error. CDR3 in amino acids: CASSWDTMNTGAFF. CDR3 nucleotides: TGTGCCAGCAGTTGGGACACTATGAACACTGGAGCTTTCTTT. This sequence joins TRBV12-3 or TRBV12-4 and TRBJ1-1; D possibly corresponds to TRBD1 (6 bases). CDR3 length: 14 residues.

Points on this clonotype: A much larger clonotype is one base distant, so this may be a read error. The chain links TRBV11-2 to TRBJ2-1; D remains ambiguous. The J call may be in error: the DNA end matches TRBJ2-7 better. Germline CDR1 reads SGHAT; CDR2 reads FQNNGV. The CDR3 is 15 residues long. The CDR3 protein is CASSLVRVVYNEQYF. CDR3 in DNA: TGTGCCAGCAGCTTAGTACGTGTCGTCTACAATGAGCAGTACTTC.

This clonotype was seen many times. V usage is TRBV7-9 and J usage is TRBJ2-5; TRBD2 agrees at 11 bases. Germline lookup yields CDR1 SEHNR and CDR2 FQNEAQ (reference sequence). This CDR3 has 18 amino acids. V lost 1 base, J lost 4 bases, and 11 bases stayed unmatched. Here the CDR3 reads CASSLVRRLAGGSETQYF. As DNA, the CDR3 is TGTGCCAGCAGCTTAGTACGGCGGCTAGCGGGAGGTTCAGAGACCCAGTACTTC.

This clonotype was counted ten times or more. The CDR3 DNA sequence: TGCGCCAGCAGCGTCCGGGTTGGCAATGAGCAGTTCTTC. It yields the protein CASSVRVGNEQFF. The chain has TRBV5-1 and TRBJ2-1; D is unclear. The CDR3 sequence is 13 residues long. Looked up from germline, CDR1 is SGHRS and CDR2 is YFSETQ. Trimming pared 4 bases from V and 6 bases from J, leaving 11 bases between. Supplemented by reference TRBV5-1 and TRBJ2-1, the full variable domain reads KAGVTQTPRYLIKTRGQQVTLSCSPISGHRSVSWYQQTPGQGLQFLFEYFSETQRNKGNFPGRFSGRQFSNSRSEMNVSTLELGDSALYLCASSVRVGNEQFFGPGTRLTVL.

This chain connects TRBV12-3 or TRBV12-4 to TRBJ1-3, with a weak D call TRBD1 (6 bases). The V and J ends lost 8 bases and 9 bases respectively, with 14 bases between them. The CDR3 has 12 amino acids. This CDR3 is CASRQESATIYF. CDR3 bases: TGTGCCAGCCGACAGGAATCTGCCACCATATATTTT.

Only a few counts were recorded for this clonotype. The gene calls are TRBV6-1 and TRBJ2-1; 10 bases agree with TRBD1. This CDR3 has 16 residues. Trimming took 6 bases from V and 9 from J; bases not matched to a gene: 14. CDR1 is MNHNS, CDR2 SASEGT, per germline. The CDR3 DNA reads as TGTGCCAGCAGAGGCTACGACAGGGGGCCAGGAGGTGAGCAGTTCTTC. As protein: CASRGYDRGPGGEQFF.

This clonotype came up many times. The rearrangement links TRBV5-1 to TRBJ2-5; 15 bases align to TRBD2. The CDR3 extends over 16 amino acids. With V trimmed by 4 bases and J by 1 base, 2 bases remained unmatched. Germline values: CDR1 SGHRS, CDR2 YFSETQ. CDR3 sequence: CASSPGLAGGQETQYF. CDR3 bases: TGCGCCAGCAGCCCGGGACTAGCGGGGGGCCAAGAGACCCAGTACTTC.

This clonotype occurred a few times. The V call is TRBV12-3 or TRBV12-4, the J call TRBJ2-2; D uncertain. V lost 5 bases and J 1 base, leaving 14 bases between the germline ends. The length of the CDR3 is 16 residues. In DNA, the CDR3 is TGTGCCAGCAGTCCCCGACATCCACAGAACACCGGGGAGCTGTTTTTT. As protein: CASSPRHPQNTGELFF.

The chain carries TRBV20-1 and TRBJ2-7; a weak D match, TRBD2 (6 bases). The CDR3 consists of 16 residues. Trimming removed 5 bases from V and 5 bases from J, with 25 bases in between. The germline V gene has CDR1 DFQATT and CDR2 SNEGSKA (reference sequence). The CDR3 reads CSAGGGWAGRSHEQYF. The CDR3, as DNA: TGCAGTGCTGGTGGGGGGTGGGCAGGCCGAAGCCACGAGCAGTACTTC.